This T cell receptor (beta chain) was captured in a study of beta chain features in type 1 diabetes. The CDR3 has 13 residues. In germline, CDR1 is SEHNR, CDR2 FQNEAQ (reference sequence). Trimming removed 6 bases at V and 1 base at J, with 7 bases between. The authors reverse transcribed all of the isolated RNA, so sequencing captured expressed TCRB transcripts. Sequencing was performed with immunoSEQ multiplex PCR; in TCRdb, only in-frame clones are kept and a portion is missing. The table shows 350,000 to 450,000 clones, with about 16% occurring only once. The sample taken for sequencing was naive CD4+ T cells from blood. The sequence was collected from a woman younger than 30 in good health. J is TRBJ1-5 and V is TRBV7-9; D ambiguous. This CDR3 is CASREGSNQPQHF. The CDR3 DNA reads as TGTGCCAGCAGAGAGGGCAGCAATCAGCCCCAGCATTTT.